This T cell receptor (beta chain) was obtained from a study of CD8+CD57+ T cells in acquired aplastic anemia. The wider study: The DNA of sorted CD4+ and CD8+ cells averaged roughly 3.2 ug. An average of roughly 10 million reads for CD4+ cells was obtained from healthy donors.

This clonotype is a singleton in its sample. What it recognizes is unknown. The study, taken as a whole, reports: It was found that more than 25 CD8+ CDR3 sequences were shared between patients and controls. No significant patient-versus-control difference appeared in CD8+ Simpson's diversity.

The V segment lost 1 base and the J segment 1 base; nucleotides outside the gene matches: 6. The CDR3 contains 16 residues. Germline values: CDR1 LNHNV, CDR2 YYDKDF (reference sequence). Profiling of TCR beta VDJ combinations and CDR3 sequences used genomic DNA as template. MiXCR, applied by TCRdb to the reads, yields one record per CDR3 protein. Seen here are some 190,000 distinct CDR3 sequences, around half observed once, and the top ten hold about 17%. This clonotype originated in a human donor in good health, serving as a control. The chain recombines TRBV15 with TRBJ2-5, with 7 bases matching TRBD1. Sample: sorted CD4+, CD8+, or CD8+CD57+ T cells (not recorded which) from PBMCs. As DNA, the CDR3 is TGTGCCACCAGCAGAGGACCGGGACAGCGCCAAGAGACCCAGTACTTC. It yields the protein CATSRGPGQRQETQYF.